This entry lists 5 T cell receptor beta chains sequenced from one sample in a study of cytomegalovirus exposure and HLA in healthy donors. Use of 60 Vbeta and 13 Jbeta primers characterized the PCR. Using immunoSEQ multiplex PCR, the repertoire was profiled, and TCRdb retains in-frame clones only, with some absent. The sample's table shows tens of thousands of clones. The sample taken for sequencing was PBMCs. These receptors came from a middle-aged woman in good health and CMV-seropositive.

CDR3 residues: CAWTPGRDGYTF. DNA of the CDR3: TGTGCCTGGACCCCGGGGAGGGACGGCTACACCTTC. The chain couples TRBV30 to TRBJ1-2; the D gene is possibly TRBD1 (5 bases). CDR3 length: 12 amino acids. Germline loops: CDR1 GTSNPN, CDR2 SVGIG (reference sequence). V gave up 4 bases and J gave up 8 bases, with 14 bases separating them.

This chain connects TRBV7-9 to TRBJ2-1, with 7 bases matching TRBD2. Germline V gene data show CDR1 as SEHNR and CDR2 as FQNEAQ (reference sequence). V gave up 11 bases and J gave up 6 bases; unmatched junction bases: 1. The CDR3 has 10 amino acids. This CDR3 is CAGLGNEQFF. The CDR3 region has the DNA TGTGCCGGACTAGGCAATGAGCAGTTCTTC.

The rearrangement uses TRBV9 and TRBJ2-1; 10 bases map to TRBD1. The CDR3 length is 13 residues. Germline lookup yields CDR1 SGDLS and CDR2 YYNGEE. V was clipped by 10 bases and J by 7 bases; unmatched bases: 8. CDR3 protein: CAGGTGVSNEQFF. The CDR3, as DNA: TGTGCCGGGGGGACAGGGGTTTCAAATGAGCAGTTCTTC.

The chain recombines TRBV7-2 with TRBJ2-7, with 9 nucleotides matching TRBD1. J was trimmed by 3 bases and V by 3 bases; bases with no gene match: 6. In germline, CDR1 is SGHTA, CDR2 FQGNSA. This CDR3 comprises 15 residues. The CDR3 loop reads CASSFAGTGYYEQYF. The CDR3 bases are TGTGCCAGCAGCTTCGCCGGGACAGGGTACTACGAGCAGTACTTC.

This sequence joins TRBV5-4 and TRBJ2-7, with 7 bases fitting TRBD1. V shed 0 bases, J shed 4 bases, and the junction held 1 base outside the gene matches. The CDR3 has 13 amino acids. Looked up from germline, CDR1 is SGHNT and CDR2 is YYREEE (reference sequence). This CDR3 is CASSLEGAYEQYF. The CDR3, as DNA: TGTGCCAGCAGCTTGGAGGGGGCGTACGAGCAGTACTTC.